This TCR beta chain was documented in a study of cytomegalovirus exposure and HLA in healthy donors. The PCR used 60 Vbeta and 13 Jbeta primers. Repertoires were generated with immunoSEQ multiplex PCR, while TCRdb's copy carries only in-frame clones and drops some. The table lists about 140,000 clones, about 80% of them singletons, with 3.5% to 4% in the top ten. Whole-study results and caveats: Overall, about 160 TCR beta chains were annotated as cytomegalovirus-associated. TCR beta V- and J-gene trimming was later associated with a missense DCLRE1C variant. On later analysis, the bulk of CMV-associated TCR beta chains appeared to be HLA-restricted.

This clone was observed a single time. The antigen remains undetermined. V lost 1 base, J lost 2 bases, and 6 bases stayed unmatched. Germline CDR1 and CDR2: SGHRS and YFSETQ. This CDR3 has 16 residues. The J gene is TRBJ2-5, the V gene TRBV5-1; 9 nucleotides align to TRBD2. The clonotype was recovered from a man between 18 and 29 years old in good health and CMV-seronegative. Material: PBMCs. Written as DNA, the CDR3 is TGCGCCAGCAGCTTGACTAGCGGGCATCTACAAGAGACCCAGTACTTC. As protein: CASSLTSGHLQETQYF.